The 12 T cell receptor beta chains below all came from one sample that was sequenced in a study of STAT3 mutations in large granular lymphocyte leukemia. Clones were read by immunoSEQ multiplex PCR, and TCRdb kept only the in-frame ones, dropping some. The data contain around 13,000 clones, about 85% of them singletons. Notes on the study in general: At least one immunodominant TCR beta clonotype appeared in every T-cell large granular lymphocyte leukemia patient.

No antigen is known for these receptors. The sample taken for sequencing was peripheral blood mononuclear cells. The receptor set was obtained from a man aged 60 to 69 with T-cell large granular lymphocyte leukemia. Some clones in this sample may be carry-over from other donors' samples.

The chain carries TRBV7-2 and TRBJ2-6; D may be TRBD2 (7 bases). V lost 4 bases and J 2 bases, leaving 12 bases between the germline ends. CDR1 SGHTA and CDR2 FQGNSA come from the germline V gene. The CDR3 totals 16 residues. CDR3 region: CASSSSGGTGANVLTF. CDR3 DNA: TGTGCCAGCAGCTCCTCGGGGGGCACTGGGGCCAACGTCCTGACTTTC.

The CDR3: CASSLGQGSQGQYF. CDR3 in DNA: TGTGCCAGCAGCTTAGGACAGGGGTCTCAGGGGCAGTACTTC. This sequence joins TRBV7-9 and TRBJ2-7; 8 bases are a match to TRBD1. The CDR3 covers 14 residues. Per germline, CDR1 SEHNR and CDR2 FQNEAQ (reference sequence). V trimming: 1 base; J trimming: 9 bases; junction bases outside the gene matches: 8.

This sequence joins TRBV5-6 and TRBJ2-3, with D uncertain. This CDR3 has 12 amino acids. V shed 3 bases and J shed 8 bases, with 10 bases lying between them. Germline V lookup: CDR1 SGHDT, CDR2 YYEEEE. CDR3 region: CASSSPSVTQYF. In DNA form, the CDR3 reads TGTGCCAGCAGCTCCCCCAGCGTTACGCAGTATTTT.

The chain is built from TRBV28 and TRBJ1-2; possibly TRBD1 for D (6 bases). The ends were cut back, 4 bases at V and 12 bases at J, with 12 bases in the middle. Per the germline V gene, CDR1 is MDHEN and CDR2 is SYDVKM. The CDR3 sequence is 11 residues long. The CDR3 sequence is CASSSHTGNTF. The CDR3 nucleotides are TGTGCCAGCAGTTCACACACAGGGAACACCTTC.

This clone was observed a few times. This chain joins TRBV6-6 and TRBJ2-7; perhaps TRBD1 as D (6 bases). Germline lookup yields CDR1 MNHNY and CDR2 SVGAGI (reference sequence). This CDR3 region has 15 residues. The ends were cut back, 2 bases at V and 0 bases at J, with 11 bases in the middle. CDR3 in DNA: TGTGCCAGCAGTTACGGCGGACAGTTCTCCTACGAGCAGTACTTC. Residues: CASSYGGQFSYEQYF.

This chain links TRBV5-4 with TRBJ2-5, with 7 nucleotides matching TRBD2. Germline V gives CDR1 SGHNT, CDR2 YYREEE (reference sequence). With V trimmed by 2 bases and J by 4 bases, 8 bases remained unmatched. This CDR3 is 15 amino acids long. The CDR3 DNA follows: TGTGCCAGCAGCTTTAAGGCGGGAGAGGCAGAGACCCAGTACTTC. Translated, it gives CASSFKAGEAETQYF.

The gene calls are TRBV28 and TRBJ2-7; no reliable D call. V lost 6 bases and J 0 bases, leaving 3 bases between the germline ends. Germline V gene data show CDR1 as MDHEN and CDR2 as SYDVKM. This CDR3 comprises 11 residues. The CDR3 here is CASRSSYEQYF. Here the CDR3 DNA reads TGTGCCAGCAGGAGCTCCTACGAGCAGTACTTC.

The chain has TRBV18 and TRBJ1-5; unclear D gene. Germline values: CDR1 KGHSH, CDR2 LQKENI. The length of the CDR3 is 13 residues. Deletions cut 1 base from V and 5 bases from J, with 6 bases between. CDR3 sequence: CASSPLFDQPQHF. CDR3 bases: TGTGCCAGCTCACCACTTTTCGATCAGCCCCAGCATTTT.

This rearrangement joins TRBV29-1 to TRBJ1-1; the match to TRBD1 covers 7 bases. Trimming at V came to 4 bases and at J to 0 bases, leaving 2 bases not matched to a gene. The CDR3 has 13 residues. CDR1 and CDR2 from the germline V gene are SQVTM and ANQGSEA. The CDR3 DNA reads TGCAGCGTTGTTAGGGGGCTGAACACTGAAGCTTTCTTT. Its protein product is CSVVRGLNTEAFF.

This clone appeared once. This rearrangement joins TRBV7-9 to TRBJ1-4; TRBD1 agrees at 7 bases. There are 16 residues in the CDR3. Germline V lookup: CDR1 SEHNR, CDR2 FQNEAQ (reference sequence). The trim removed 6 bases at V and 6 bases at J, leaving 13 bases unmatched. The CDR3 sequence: CASSSGTVPADEKLFF. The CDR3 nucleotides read TGTGCCAGCAGTTCCGGGACAGTCCCAGCGGATGAAAAACTGTTTTTT.

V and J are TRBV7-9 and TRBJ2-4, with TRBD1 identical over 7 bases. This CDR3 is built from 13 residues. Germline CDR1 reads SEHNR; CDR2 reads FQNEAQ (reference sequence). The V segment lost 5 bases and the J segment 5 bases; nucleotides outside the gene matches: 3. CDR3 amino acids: CASSDREENIQYF. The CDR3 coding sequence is TGTGCCAGCAGCGACAGGGAAGAAAACATTCAGTACTTC.

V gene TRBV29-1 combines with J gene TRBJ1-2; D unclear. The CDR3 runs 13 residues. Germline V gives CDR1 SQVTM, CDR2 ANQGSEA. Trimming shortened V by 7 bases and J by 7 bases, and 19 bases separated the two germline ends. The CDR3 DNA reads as TGCAGCGCCCCGCAAGAGGGAGAGAGTGGCTACACCTTC. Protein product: CSAPQEGESGYTF.